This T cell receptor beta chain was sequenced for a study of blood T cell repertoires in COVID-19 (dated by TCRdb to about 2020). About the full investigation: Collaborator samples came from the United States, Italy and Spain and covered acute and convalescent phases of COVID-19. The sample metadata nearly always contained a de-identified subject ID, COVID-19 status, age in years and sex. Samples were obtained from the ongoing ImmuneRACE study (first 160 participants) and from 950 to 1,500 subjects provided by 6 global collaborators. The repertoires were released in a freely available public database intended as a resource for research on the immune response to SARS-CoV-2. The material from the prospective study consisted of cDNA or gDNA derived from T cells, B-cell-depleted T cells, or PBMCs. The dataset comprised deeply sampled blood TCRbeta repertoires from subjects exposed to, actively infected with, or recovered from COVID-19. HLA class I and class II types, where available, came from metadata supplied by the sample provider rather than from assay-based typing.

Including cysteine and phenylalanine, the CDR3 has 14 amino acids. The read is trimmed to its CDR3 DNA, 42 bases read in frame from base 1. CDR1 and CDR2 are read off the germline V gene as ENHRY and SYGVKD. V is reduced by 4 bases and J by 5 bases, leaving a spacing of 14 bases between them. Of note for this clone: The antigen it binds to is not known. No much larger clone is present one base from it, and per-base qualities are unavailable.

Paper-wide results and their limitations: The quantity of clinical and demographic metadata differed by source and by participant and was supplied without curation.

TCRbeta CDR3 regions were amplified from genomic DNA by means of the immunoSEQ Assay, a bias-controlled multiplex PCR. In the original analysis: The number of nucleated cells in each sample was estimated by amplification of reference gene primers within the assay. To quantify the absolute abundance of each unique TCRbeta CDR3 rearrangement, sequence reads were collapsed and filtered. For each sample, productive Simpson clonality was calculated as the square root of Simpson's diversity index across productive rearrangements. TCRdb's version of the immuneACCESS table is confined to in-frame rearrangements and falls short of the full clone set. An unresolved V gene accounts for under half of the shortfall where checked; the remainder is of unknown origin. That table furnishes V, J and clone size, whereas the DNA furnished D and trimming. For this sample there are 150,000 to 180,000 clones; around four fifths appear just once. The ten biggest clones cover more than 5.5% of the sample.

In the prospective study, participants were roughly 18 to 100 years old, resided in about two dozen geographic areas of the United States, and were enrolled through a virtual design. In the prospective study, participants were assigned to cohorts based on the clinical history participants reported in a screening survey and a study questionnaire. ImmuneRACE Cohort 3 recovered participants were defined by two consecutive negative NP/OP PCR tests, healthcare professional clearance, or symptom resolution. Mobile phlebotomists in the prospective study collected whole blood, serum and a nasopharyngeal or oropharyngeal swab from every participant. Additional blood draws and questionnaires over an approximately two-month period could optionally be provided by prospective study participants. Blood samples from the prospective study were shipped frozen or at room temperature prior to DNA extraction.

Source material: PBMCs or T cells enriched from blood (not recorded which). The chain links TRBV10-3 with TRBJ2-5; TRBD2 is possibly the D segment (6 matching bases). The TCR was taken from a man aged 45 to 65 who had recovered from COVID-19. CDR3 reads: CAISAPGLGETQYF. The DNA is TGTGCCATCAGTGCACCGGGACTGGGGGAGACCCAGTACTTC.